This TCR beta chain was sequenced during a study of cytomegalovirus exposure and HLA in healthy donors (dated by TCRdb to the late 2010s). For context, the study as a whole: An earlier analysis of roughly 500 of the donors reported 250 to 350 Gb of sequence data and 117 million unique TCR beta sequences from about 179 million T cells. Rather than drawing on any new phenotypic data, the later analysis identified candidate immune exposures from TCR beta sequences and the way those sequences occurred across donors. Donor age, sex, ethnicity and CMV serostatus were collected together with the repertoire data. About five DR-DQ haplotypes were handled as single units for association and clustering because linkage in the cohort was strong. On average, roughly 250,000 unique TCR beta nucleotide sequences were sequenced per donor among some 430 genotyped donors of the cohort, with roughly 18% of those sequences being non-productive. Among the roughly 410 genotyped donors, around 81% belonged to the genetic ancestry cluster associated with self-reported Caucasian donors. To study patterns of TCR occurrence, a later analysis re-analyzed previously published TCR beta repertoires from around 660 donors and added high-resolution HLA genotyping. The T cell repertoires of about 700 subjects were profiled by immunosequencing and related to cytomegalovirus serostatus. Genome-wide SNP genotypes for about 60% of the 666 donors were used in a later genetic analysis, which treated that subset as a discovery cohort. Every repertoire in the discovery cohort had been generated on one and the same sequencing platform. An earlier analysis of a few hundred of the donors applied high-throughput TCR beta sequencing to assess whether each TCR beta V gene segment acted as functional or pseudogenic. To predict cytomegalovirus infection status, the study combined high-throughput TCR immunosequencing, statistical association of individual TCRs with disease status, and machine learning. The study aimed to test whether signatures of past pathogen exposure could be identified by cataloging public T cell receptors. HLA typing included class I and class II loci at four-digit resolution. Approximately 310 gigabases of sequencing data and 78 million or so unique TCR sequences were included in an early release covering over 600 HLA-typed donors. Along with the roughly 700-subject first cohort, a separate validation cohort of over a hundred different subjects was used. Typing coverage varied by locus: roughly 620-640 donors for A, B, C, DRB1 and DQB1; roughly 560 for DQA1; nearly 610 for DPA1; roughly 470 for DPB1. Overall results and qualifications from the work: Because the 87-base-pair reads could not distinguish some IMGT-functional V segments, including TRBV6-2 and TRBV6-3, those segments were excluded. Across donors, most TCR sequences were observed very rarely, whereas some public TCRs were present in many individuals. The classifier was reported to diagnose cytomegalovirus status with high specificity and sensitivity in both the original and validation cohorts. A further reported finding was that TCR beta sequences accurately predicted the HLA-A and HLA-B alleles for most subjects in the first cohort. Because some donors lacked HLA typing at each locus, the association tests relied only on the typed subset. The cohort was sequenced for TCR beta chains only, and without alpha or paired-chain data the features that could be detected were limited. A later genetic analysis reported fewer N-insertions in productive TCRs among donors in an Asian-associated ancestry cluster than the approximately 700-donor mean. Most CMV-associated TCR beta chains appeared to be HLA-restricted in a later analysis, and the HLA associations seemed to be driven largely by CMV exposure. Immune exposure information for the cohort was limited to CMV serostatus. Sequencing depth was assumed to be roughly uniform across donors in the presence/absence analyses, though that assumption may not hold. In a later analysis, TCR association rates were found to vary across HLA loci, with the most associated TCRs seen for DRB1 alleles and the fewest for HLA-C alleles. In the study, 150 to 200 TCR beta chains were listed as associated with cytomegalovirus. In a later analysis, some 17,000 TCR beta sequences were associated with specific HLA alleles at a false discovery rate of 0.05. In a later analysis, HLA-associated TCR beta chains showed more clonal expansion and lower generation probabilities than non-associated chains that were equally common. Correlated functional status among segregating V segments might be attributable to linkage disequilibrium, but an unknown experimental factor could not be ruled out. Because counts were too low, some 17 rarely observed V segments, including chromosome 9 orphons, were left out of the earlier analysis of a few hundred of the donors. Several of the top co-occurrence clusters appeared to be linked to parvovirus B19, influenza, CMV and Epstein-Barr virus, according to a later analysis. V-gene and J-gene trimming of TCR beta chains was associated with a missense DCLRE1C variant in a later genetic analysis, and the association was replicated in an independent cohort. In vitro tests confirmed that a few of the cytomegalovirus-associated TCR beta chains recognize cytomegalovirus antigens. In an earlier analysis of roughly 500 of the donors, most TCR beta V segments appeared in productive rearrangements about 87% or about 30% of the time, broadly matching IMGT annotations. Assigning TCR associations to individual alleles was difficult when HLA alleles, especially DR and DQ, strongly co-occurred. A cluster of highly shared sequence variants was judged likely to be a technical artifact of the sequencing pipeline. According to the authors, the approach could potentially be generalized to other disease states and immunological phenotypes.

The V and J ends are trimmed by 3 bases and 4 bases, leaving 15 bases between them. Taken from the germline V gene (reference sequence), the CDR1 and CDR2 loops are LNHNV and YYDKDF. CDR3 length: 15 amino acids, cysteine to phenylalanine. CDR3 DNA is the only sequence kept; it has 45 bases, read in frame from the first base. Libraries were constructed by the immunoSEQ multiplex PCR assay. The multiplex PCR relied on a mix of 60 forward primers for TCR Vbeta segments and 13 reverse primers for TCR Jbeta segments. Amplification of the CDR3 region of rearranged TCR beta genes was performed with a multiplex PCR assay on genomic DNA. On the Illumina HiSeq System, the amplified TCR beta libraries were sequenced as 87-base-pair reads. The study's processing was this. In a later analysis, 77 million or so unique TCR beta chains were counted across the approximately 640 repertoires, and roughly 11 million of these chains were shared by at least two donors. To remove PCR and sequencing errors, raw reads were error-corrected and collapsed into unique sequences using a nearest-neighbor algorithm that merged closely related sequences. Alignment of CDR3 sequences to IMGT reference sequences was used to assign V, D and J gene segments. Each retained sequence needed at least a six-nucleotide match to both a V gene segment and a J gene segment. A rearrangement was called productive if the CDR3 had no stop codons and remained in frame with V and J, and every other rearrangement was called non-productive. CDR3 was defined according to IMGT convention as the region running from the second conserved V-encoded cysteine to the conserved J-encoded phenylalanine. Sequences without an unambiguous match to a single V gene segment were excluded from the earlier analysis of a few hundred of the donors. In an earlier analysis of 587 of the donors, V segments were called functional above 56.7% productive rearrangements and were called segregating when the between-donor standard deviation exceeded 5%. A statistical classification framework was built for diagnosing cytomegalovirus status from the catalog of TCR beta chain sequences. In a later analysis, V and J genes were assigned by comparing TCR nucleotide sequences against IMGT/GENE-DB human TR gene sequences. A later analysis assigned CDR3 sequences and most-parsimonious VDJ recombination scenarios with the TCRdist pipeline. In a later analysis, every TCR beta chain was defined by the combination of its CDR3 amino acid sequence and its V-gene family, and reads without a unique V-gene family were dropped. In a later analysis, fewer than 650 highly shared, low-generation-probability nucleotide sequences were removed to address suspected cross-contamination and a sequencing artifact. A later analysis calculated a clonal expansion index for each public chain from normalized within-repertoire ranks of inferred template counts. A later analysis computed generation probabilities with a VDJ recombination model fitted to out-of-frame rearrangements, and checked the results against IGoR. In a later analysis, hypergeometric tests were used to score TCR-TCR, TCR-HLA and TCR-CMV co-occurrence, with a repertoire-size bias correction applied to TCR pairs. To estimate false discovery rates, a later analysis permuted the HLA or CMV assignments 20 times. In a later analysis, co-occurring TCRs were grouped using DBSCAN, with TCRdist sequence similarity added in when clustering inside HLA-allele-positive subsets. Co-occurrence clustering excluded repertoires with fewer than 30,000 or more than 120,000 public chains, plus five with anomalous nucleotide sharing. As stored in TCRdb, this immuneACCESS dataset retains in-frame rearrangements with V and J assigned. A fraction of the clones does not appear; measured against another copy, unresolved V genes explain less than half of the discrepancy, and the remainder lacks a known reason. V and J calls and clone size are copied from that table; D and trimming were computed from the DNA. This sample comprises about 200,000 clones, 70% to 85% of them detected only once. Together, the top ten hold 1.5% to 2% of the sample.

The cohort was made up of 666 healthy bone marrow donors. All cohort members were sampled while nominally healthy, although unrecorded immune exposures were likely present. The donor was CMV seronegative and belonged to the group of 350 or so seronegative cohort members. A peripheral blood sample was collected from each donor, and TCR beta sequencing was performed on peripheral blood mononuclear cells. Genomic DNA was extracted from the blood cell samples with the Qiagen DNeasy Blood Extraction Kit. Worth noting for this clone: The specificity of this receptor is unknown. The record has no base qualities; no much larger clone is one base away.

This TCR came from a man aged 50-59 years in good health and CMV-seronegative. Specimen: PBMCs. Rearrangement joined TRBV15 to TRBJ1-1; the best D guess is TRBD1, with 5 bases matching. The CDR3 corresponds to CATSRTAGRGTEAFF. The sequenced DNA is TGTGCCACCAGCAGGACGGCAGGGAGGGGCACTGAAGCTTTCTTT.